This T cell receptor beta chain was retrieved from a study of blood T cells in healthy people across ages (dated by TCRdb to the mid-2010s). In terms of the full investigation: In model experiments, template switching captured about one uniquely barcoded TCR beta cDNA molecule for every two T cells. The study measured age-related changes in TCR beta repertoire diversity using deep sequencing normalized with unique cDNA molecular identifiers. Donors were grouped into four age groups: young (average roughly 17 years), middle-aged (roughly 37), aged (around 60) and long-lived (around 80). Donors of different ages were randomly distributed across sequencing lanes to avoid experimental bias. For two donors (one aged 18 to 29 and one aged 80 or older), the study analyzed two additional independent replicas of 1 million unique cDNA reads from the same blood draw. The paper's findings and limits, for the study overall: Compared with the aged group, the long-lived group had more naive CD4+ T cells, fewer expanded clones and increased TCR diversity, suggesting age selection. Estimates of total diversity based on one million sequenced T cells were considered lower bounds and underestimates. The percentage of naive T cells measured by flow cytometry correlated strongly with observed TCR beta diversity. Because donor CMV infection status was unknown, age-related changes in expanded clonotypes were potentially confounded. Bulk unsorted PBMC profiling prevented conclusive comparison of naive and antigen-experienced compartments. As age increased, observed TCR beta diversity per million T cells dropped in a roughly linear way, and a significant reduction was already evident by age 40.

The donors were roughly 39 Caucasian individuals from Russia, aged about 6 to 100 years, who were systemically healthy. Each donor gave about 11 milliliters of peripheral blood, drawn into EDTA-treated Vacutainer tubes. Ficoll-Paque density-gradient centrifugation was used to isolate PBMCs, with at least 7 million per sample. Total RNA was extracted from PBMCs with Trizol reagent, with at least 6 micrograms obtained per sample. Naive CD45RAhigh/CD27high T cell percentages were measured by flow cytometry on a PBMC aliquot from every donor. In regard to this clonotype: There is no known antigen for this receptor. Base qualities are missing; no much larger clone stands one base away.

Libraries were made using 5' RACE. The sequencing machine was an Illumina HiSeq 2500. A second roughly 6 to 12 cycle PCR used a sample-barcoded 5' primer and a J-beta primer mix. A unique molecular identifier was introduced onto each TCR beta cDNA molecule by a template-switch 5' adaptor carrying 12 random nucleotides. Each sample yielded at least 2.5 million CDR3-containing paired-end reads. First-strand cDNA was synthesized from all RNA with the Mint cDNA synthesis kit, primed by a TRBC-specific oligonucleotide. All cDNA was treated with uracil-DNA glycosylase and then went through a first 18-cycle PCR with the universal primers M1SS and BC2_uni_R. Concerning the study's data processing: For normalization, 1 million high-quality reads, each with a distinct molecular identifier, were randomly selected from each sample. Instead of being binned into consensus sequences, reads with shared molecular identifiers were discarded. CDR3 identification, clonotype clustering and error correction used MiTCR with a Q25 quality threshold and the strictest error-elimination algorithm. Lower-bound total TCR beta diversity was estimated with a nonparametric unseen species model using Euler transformation. The public reads were quality trimmed at Q25 with fastp and then assembled into clones with MiXCR by TCRdb, keeping productive beta chains. Under each unique CDR3 protein, matching rows form one entry showing the most common genes and DNA. Clone size and V and J calls follow TCRdb, not the original study. Counted in this sample were roughly 570,000 distinct CDR3 sequences; 27% of them appeared once. The ten most abundant clones make up 15% to 20% of the sample.

Including the terminal cysteine and phenylalanine, the CDR3 comprises 12 residues. Kept here is only the CDR3 DNA, which spans 36 bases and is read in frame from base 1. From a lookup of the germline V gene, CDR1 and CDR2 are SGHTA and FQGNSA. Relative to germline, V is 1 base shorter and J is 10 bases shorter, with 10 bases between their ends. The specimen sequenced was blood. The TCR sequence derives from an older woman in good health. The chain uses TRBV7-2 and TRBJ1-1; possibly the D gene is TRBD1, per 6 matching bases. The nucleotide sequence is given as TGTGCCAGCAGCTTAGGGGAGGGGGTAGCTTTCTTT. The encoded protein is CASSLGEGVAFF.